The 10 T cell receptor beta chains below were found in one sample sequenced in a study of CD8+ T cells in alopecia areata. The sample's treatment: oral pan-JAK inhibitor, 5-10 mg twice daily. Reverse transcription of extracted RNA yielded cDNA, which provided the sequencing template. Repertoires were generated with immunoSEQ multiplex PCR, while TCRdb's copy carries only in-frame clones and drops some. Of about 180,000 clones in the sample, about 54% were seen once. This specimen consisted of CD4+ T cells sorted from blood, obtained between weeks 55 and 65, from a patient treated with tofacitinib. The origin of the receptors is a human donor with alopecia areata.

In regard to this clone: A much larger clone lies one base from this, so it may be a read error. The CDR3 carries no conserved terminal phenylalanine or tryptophan, so it likely arises from a read error. The J gene is TRBJ1-1, the V gene TRBV7-9, with D hard to call. The ends were cut back, 1 base at V and 5 bases at J, with 11 bases in the middle. This CDR3 region has 14 residues. The germline gives CDR1 SEHNR, CDR2 FQNEAQ (reference sequence). CDR3 sequence (DNA): TGTGCCAGCAGCTTAGGAGGTTTGGGGACTGAAGCTTTCCTT. Translated: CASSLGGLGTEAFL.

This chain connects TRBV6-1 to TRBJ2-5; D unclear. The CDR3 contains 15 residues. Trimming took 7 bases from V and 2 from J, leaving 17 bases between them. Germline CDR1 MNHNS, CDR2 SASEGT. CDR3 sequence (DNA): TGTGCCAGCACCGCCCCGACCAACGGACAAGAGACCCAGTACTTC. Its protein is CASTAPTNGQETQYF.

The J gene is TRBJ1-3, the V gene TRBV4-1; D is undetermined. V gave up 4 bases and J gave up 0 bases, with 10 bases separating them. Germline V gives CDR1 MGHRA, CDR2 YSYEKL. The CDR3 is 15 amino acids. The CDR3 sequence: CASSRGALSGNTIYF. The CDR3 DNA follows: TGCGCCAGCAGCCGTGGCGCTCTCTCTGGAAACACCATATATTTT.

The chain carries TRBV29-1 and TRBJ1-2; no firm D call. CDR3 length: 13 amino acids. Trimming stripped 0 bases from V and 9 bases from J, with 14 bases between. Germline values: CDR1 SQVTM, CDR2 ANQGSEA. CDR3 nucleotides: TGCAGCGTTGAAGATCGGCAGGTAAACAGCTACACCTTC. As protein: CSVEDRQVNSYTF.

This clone was recorded a few times. The rearrangement uses TRBV2 and TRBJ2-3; D ambiguous. V lost 8 bases to trimming and J lost 4 bases, with 13 bases between them. This CDR3 has 13 amino acids. The germline gives CDR1 SNHLY, CDR2 FYNNEI. The CDR3 region has the DNA TGTGCCAGCGCCCCGAGCGCTCCAGATACGCAGTATTTT. As protein: CASAPSAPDTQYF.

The chain employs TRBV25-1 and TRBJ2-2; D call uncertain. Germline CDR1 is MGHDK and CDR2 is SYGVNS. With 2 bases removed from V and 4 bases from J, the gap between germline ends came to 14 bases. The CDR3 consists of 16 residues. The CDR3 protein is CASSEVPGPFTGELFF. The CDR3 DNA reads as TGTGCCAGCAGTGAAGTCCCCGGACCCTTCACCGGGGAGCTGTTTTTT. Complete variable domain (other parts from reference TRBV25-1 and TRBJ2-2): EADIYQTPRYLVIGTGKKITLECSQTMGHDKMYWYQQDPGMELHLIHYSYGVNSTEKGDLSSESTVSRIRTEHFPLTLESARPSHTSQYLCASSEVPGPFTGELFFGEGSRLTVL.

This clone was counted between two and nine times. V usage is TRBV5-1 and J usage is TRBJ2-3, with TRBD2 matching over 10 bases. In germline, CDR1 is SGHRS, CDR2 YFSETQ. This CDR3 is 17 amino acids long. Unmatched junction bases numbered 7, after V lost 2 bases and J lost 1 base. The CDR3 sequence: CASSLSTSGHRTDTQYF. The CDR3 DNA reads as TGCGCCAGCAGCTTATCGACTAGCGGGCACCGCACAGATACGCAGTATTTT.

V usage is TRBV11-2 and J usage is TRBJ2-3; tentative D call: TRBD2 (6 bases). The CDR3 runs to 15 residues. The V gene's germline CDR1 is SGHAT and CDR2 FQNNGV. Trimming took off 1 base at V and 0 bases at J, with 8 bases between the two ends. CDR3 region: CASSLVRDSTDTQYF. The DNA for the CDR3 is TGTGCCAGCAGCTTAGTGCGGGATAGCACAGATACGCAGTATTTT.

This sequence joins TRBV9 and TRBJ2-2; a possible D gene is TRBD1 (5 bases). The CDR3 spans 15 residues. With 0 bases removed from V and 4 bases from J, the gap between germline ends came to 10 bases. Germline loops: CDR1 SGDLS, CDR2 YYNGEE. DNA of the CDR3: TGTGCCAGCAGCGTAGTCCAGGGTTCCACCGGGGAGCTGTTTTTT. Protein: CASSVVQGSTGELFF.

This clone was counted only a few times. The chain has TRBV5-8 and TRBJ2-5; possible D gene TRBD2, 5 bases. The V end was cut by 4 bases, the J end by 5 bases, with 18 bases between. This CDR3 spans 15 amino acids. Germline values: CDR1 SGHTS, CDR2 YDEGEE. The CDR3 DNA reads as TGTGCCAGCAGCCCCGGGAAGGGAGTACGGGAGACCCAGTACTTC. Amino acid sequence: CASSPGKGVRETQYF.